This paragraph reports one TCR beta chain. Its antigen is not identified. This specimen comes from a study of T cell responses to AZD1222 COVID-19 vaccine. General study results and limits: Donors were chiefly white British, with a greater number of females, and clonal diversity was perhaps underestimated. No repertoire was sampled before or during the peak T cell response, only after it.

Some clones are missing from TCRdb's copy, which holds only in-frame ones; the method was immunoSEQ multiplex PCR. The sample yields 85,000 to 90,000 clones, 85% to 90% seen once. Material: peripheral blood, obtained 28 days after the second AZD1222 dose. This clonotype was obtained from an adult who received the AZD1222 COVID-19 vaccine.

The DNA for the CDR3 is TGTGCCTGGAGCCTGATTTGGAGGGTAAATGATGATCGCAATCAGCCCCAGCATTTT. Translated: CAWSLIWRVNDDRNQPQHF. The gene calls are TRBV30 and TRBJ1-5; no reliable D call. This CDR3 has 19 residues. V was pared by 3 bases and J by 2 bases, with 26 bases between. Germline V CDR1 and CDR2: GTSNPN, SVGIG (reference sequence). Drawing the rest from reference TRBV30 and TRBJ1-5, the complete variable domain is SQTIHQWPATLVQPVGSPLSLECTVEGTSNPNLYWYRQAAGRGLQLLFYSVGIGQISSEVPQNLSASRPQDRQFILSSKKLLLSDSGFYLCAWSLIWRVNDDRNQPQHFGDGTRLSIL.